This TCR beta chain was sequenced during a study of blood T cell repertoires in COVID-19. Study as a whole: Collection of acute and convalescent COVID-19 samples took place in the United States, Italy and Spain.

Authors' processing steps: The authors estimated nucleated cell counts from reference gene primer amplification. Generated by immunoSEQ multiplex PCR, the TCRdb table keeps only in-frame clones and is missing some. The D gene and trimming were derived from the DNA, and the V and J assignments and clone size from that table. The sample yields some 150,000 clones, around 84% seen once. The germline gives CDR1 MNHEY, CDR2 SVGEGT. J lost 6 bases, V lost 2 bases, and 11 bases had no gene match. The CDR3 is 16 amino acids. The sequenced material came from peripheral blood. The sequence derives from a human donor in a cohort sampled during active COVID-19. The chain combines TRBV6-2 or TRBV6-3 with TRBJ2-3; 7 bases map to TRBD2. The CDR3 DNA reads TGTGCCAGCAGTTACCCCCTAAGCGGGGCCTCGGATACGCAGTATTTT. Its protein is CASSYPLSGASDTQYF.